Below are 22 T cell receptor beta chains sequenced from a single sample in a study of blood T cell repertoires in COVID-19. Assay used: immunoSEQ multiplex PCR; TCRdb lists only in-frame clones, some missing. This sample has over 200,000 clones, with about 90% found just once. Sequencing was done on a sample of peripheral blood. These receptors originate from a man aged 35 to 55 with active or convalescent COVID-19.

The chain joins TRBV11-2 to TRBJ2-7; the D gene is possibly TRBD1 (5 bases). The CDR3 spans 13 residues. Deletions cut 5 bases from V and 1 base from J, with 9 bases between. Germline CDR1 is SGHAT and CDR2 is FQNNGV. The chain's CDR3 is CASSPDRSYEQYF. The DNA for the CDR3 is TGTGCCAGCAGCCCCGACAGATCCTACGAGCAGTACTTC.

This rearrangement joins TRBV18 to TRBJ2-2; D remains unclear. Germline V lookup: CDR1 KGHSH, CDR2 LQKENI. V lost 2 bases and J lost 4, with 14 bases in between. The CDR3 covers 16 residues. The CDR3 bases are TGTGCCAGCTCACCATCCTTGCAGGCGATCACCGGGGAGCTGTTTTTT. This gives the protein CASSPSLQAITGELFF.

This clone has only one observation. The chain joins TRBV9 to TRBJ1-3; no reliable D call. V gave up 3 bases and J gave up 1 base, with 11 bases separating them. The CDR3 is 15 amino acids. Germline CDR1 reads SGDLS; CDR2 reads YYNGEE. The CDR3 coding sequence is TGTGCCAGCAGCGCTCTGGCCTTTTCTGGAAACACCATATATTTT. Protein: CASSALAFSGNTIYF.

J is TRBJ2-1 and V is TRBV18, with 10 bases matching TRBD1. The trim removed 3 bases at V and 8 bases at J, leaving 4 bases unmatched. This CDR3 has 14 residues. Germline-derived CDR1 and CDR2 are KGHSH and LQKENI. DNA of the CDR3: TGTGCCAGCTCACCGGGACAGGGGTCGCATGAGCAGTTCTTC. Amino acid sequence: CASSPGQGSHEQFF. Full variable domain (outside the CDR3, taken from reference TRBV18 and TRBJ2-1): NAGVMQNPRHLVRRRGQEARLRCSPMKGHSHVYWYRQLPEEGLKFMVYLQKENIIDESGMPKERFSAEFPKEGPSILRIQQVVRGDSAAYFCASSPGQGSHEQFFGPGTRLTVL.

This chain joins TRBV5-4 and TRBJ1-2, with 9 bases that match TRBD1. CDR3 length: 14 amino acids. Trimming cost V 6 bases and J 4 bases; bases outside gene matches: 7. Germline CDR1 and CDR2: SGHNT and YYREEE (reference sequence). The CDR3 coding sequence is TGTGCCAGCAACCCGGACAGGGGAGTCTATGGCTACACCTTC. Encoded protein: CASNPDRGVYGYTF.

The chain combines TRBV2 with TRBJ1-1, with 7 bases matching TRBD1. The V segment lost 4 bases and the J segment 2 bases; nucleotides outside the gene matches: 4. The CDR3 totals 14 residues. Per the germline V gene, CDR1 is SNHLY and CDR2 is FYNNEI. CDR3 coding DNA: TGTGCCAGCAGTGCTCAGGGGGATAACACTGAAGCTTTCTTT. Its protein is CASSAQGDNTEAFF.

The CDR3 is CASSFNQGLGTEAFF. The CDR3 DNA sequence: TGTGCCAGCAGCTTCAATCAGGGGCTGGGTACTGAAGCTTTCTTT. J is TRBJ1-1 and V is TRBV5-6, with D maybe TRBD1 (6 bases). The V gene lost 2 bases and the J gene lost 5 bases, with 16 bases spanning the gap. The CDR3 totals 15 residues. The germline gives CDR1 SGHDT, CDR2 YYEEEE. The full variable domain, rest sourced from reference TRBV5-6 and TRBJ1-1, is DAGVTQSPTHLIKTRGQQVTLRCSPKSGHDTVSWYQQALGQGPQFIFQYYEEEERQRGNFPDRFSGHQFPNYSSELNVNALLLGDSALYLCASSFNQGLGTEAFFGQGTRLTVV.

The rearrangement joins TRBV28 to TRBJ2-5; 13 nucleotides align to TRBD2. The CDR3 length is 18 residues. CDR1 is MDHEN and CDR2 is SYDVKM in the germline V gene. J gave up 4 bases and V 1 base, and 9 bases lay outside the gene matches. CDR3 sequence reads: CASSLFRTSGRFAETQYF. CDR3 nucleotide sequence: TGTGCCAGCAGTTTATTTAGGACTAGCGGGAGATTCGCAGAGACCCAGTACTTC.

The V and J genes are TRBV5-1 and TRBJ1-1; a possible D gene is TRBD1 (5 bases). V was clipped by 7 bases and J by 4 bases, with 14 bases between them. The CDR3 consists of 13 residues. Germline CDR1 and CDR2: SGHRS and YFSETQ. The CDR3 bases are TGCGCCAGCCGAGAGCAGGGCACCACTGAAGCTTTCTTT. Protein: CASREQGTTEAFF.

V gene TRBV7-9 combines with J gene TRBJ1-6, with 9 bases identical to TRBD1. Trimming at V came to 4 bases and at J to 0 bases, leaving 4 bases not matched to a gene. The CDR3 contains 17 residues. Germline V gives CDR1 SEHNR, CDR2 FQNEAQ (reference sequence). The DNA for the CDR3 is TGTGCCAGCAGCTGGACAGGGGCTAGCTCCTATAATTCACCCCTCCACTTT. This codes for CASSWTGASSYNSPLHF.

This rearrangement joins TRBV3-1 (or the pseudogene TRBV3-2) to TRBJ1-5; 7 bases match TRBD1. Germline V lookup: CDR1 LGHDT, CDR2 YNNKEL (reference sequence). This CDR3 has 15 amino acids. V shed 0 bases and J 1 base; nucleotides not matched to a gene: 0. CDR3 sequence: CASSQDRGSNQPQHF. As DNA, the CDR3 is TGTGCCAGCAGCCAAGACAGGGGGAGCAATCAGCCCCAGCATTTT.

The chain combines TRBV5-6 with TRBJ1-1; D uncertain. The CDR3 length is 14 residues. Germline loops: CDR1 SGHDT, CDR2 YYEEEE. The V end was cut by 2 bases, the J end by 4 bases, with 12 bases between. The CDR3 nucleotides are TGTGCCAGCAGCTTTGGCTGGTCGGGCACTGAAGCTTTCTTT. Translated: CASSFGWSGTEAFF.

V usage is TRBV7-6 and J usage is TRBJ2-5, with 9 bases matching TRBD2. The J segment lost 2 bases and the V segment lost 1 base, leaving 2 bases of the junction unmatched. CDR3 length: 15 residues. The V gene's germline CDR1 is SGHVS and CDR2 FNYEAQ. This CDR3 is CASSLVAGGQETQYF. In nucleotides, the CDR3 is TGTGCCAGCAGCTTAGTGGCGGGAGGGCAAGAGACCCAGTACTTC.

With regard to this clone: In the same sample, other DNA sequences code for this CDR3. This chain connects TRBV27 to TRBJ1-2; tentative D call: TRBD1 (6 bases). Trimming removed 5 bases at V and 5 bases at J, with 9 bases between. CDR3 length equals 12 residues. CDR1 MNHEY and CDR2 SMNVEV come from the germline V gene (reference sequence). The CDR3 bases are TGTGCCAGCAGTCCCACAGGGTATGGCTACACCTTC. It yields the protein CASSPTGYGYTF.

The V call is TRBV5-4, the J call TRBJ1-1; possibly TRBD1 for D (6 bases). CDR1 is SGHNT and CDR2 is YYREEE in the germline V gene (reference sequence). This CDR3 has 15 amino acids. With 4 bases removed from V and 4 bases from J, the gap between germline ends came to 17 bases. The CDR3 bases are TGTGCCAGCAGCCTAGCGGGGGCATATGGCACTGAAGCTTTCTTT. As protein: CASSLAGAYGTEAFF.

This rearrangement joins TRBV20-1 to TRBJ1-1, with D perhaps matching TRBD1 (5 bases). CDR3 length equals 14 residues. V was clipped by 3 bases and J by 4 bases, with 15 bases between them. CDR1 is DFQATT, CDR2 SNEGSKA, per germline (reference sequence). Here the CDR3 reads CSASDELGGTEAFF. The CDR3 DNA reads as TGCAGTGCTAGTGATGAATTGGGGGGCACTGAAGCTTTCTTT.

The chain links TRBV28 to TRBJ1-1; 8 nucleotides match TRBD1. The V gene's germline CDR1 is MDHEN and CDR2 SYDVKM. CDR3 length: 13 residues. Trimming cost V 5 bases and J 5 bases; bases outside gene matches: 4. Written as DNA, the CDR3 is TGTGCCAGCAGTGACCGGACAGGGACTGAAGCTTTCTTT. Protein product: CASSDRTGTEAFF.

The rearrangement joins TRBV11-3 to TRBJ2-1, with D possibly matching TRBD2 (5 bases). The V and J ends lost 4 bases and 0 bases respectively, with 10 bases between them. Germline V gives CDR1 SGHNT, CDR2 YENEEA. The CDR3 is 15 amino acids. Here the CDR3 reads CASSSIRGSYNEQFF. In DNA, the CDR3 is TGTGCCAGCAGCTCGATCCGGGGCTCCTACAATGAGCAGTTCTTC.

The rearrangement links TRBV5-4 to TRBJ2-1, with 8 bases fitting TRBD2. The J segment lost 7 bases and the V segment lost 5 bases, leaving 17 bases of the junction unmatched. The CDR3 covers 17 residues. Germline-derived CDR1 and CDR2 are SGHNT and YYREEE (reference sequence). The CDR3 DNA sequence: TGTGCCAGCAGACATTCTAGCGGGCCTAAAACTGGGAATGAGCAGTTCTTC. Translated: CASRHSSGPKTGNEQFF.

This chain uses TRBV10-2 with TRBJ1-1; 8 positions match TRBD1. The CDR3 spans 16 residues. V dropped 4 bases and J dropped 4; count of bases not matched to a gene: 11. Per the germline V gene, CDR1 is WSHSY and CDR2 is SAAADI. As DNA, the CDR3 is TGCGCCAGCAGTGCGGCAGGGGGCCAACCCTCCACTGAAGCTTTCTTT. Protein product: CASSAAGGQPSTEAFF.

The chain links TRBV28 to TRBJ1-5, with a weak D call TRBD1 (5 bases). The CDR3 sequence is 15 residues long. Looked up from germline, CDR1 is MDHEN and CDR2 is SYDVKM. Trimming pared 7 bases from V and 0 bases from J, leaving 13 bases between. CDR3 protein: CASIRQTYSNQPQHF. CDR3 DNA: TGTGCCAGCATCCGACAGACATATAGCAATCAGCCCCAGCATTTT.

This chain links TRBV19 with TRBJ2-7, with D possibly being TRBD1 (5 bases). This CDR3 region has 14 residues. Trimming stripped 5 bases from V and 4 bases from J, with 15 bases between. Germline CDR1 LNHDA, CDR2 SQIVND (reference sequence). The CDR3 DNA reads as TGTGCCAGTAGTCCGTCGGCAGGGTTGTACGAGCAGTACTTC. Its translation: CASSPSAGLYEQYF. Looking up the rest from reference TRBV19 and TRBJ2-7 gives the full variable domain: DGGITQSPKYLFRKEGQNVTLSCEQNLNHDAMYWYRQDPGQGLRLIYYSQIVNDFQKGDIAEGYSVSREKKESFPLTVTSAQKNPTAFYLCASSPSAGLYEQYFGPGTRLTVT.